Following are 25 T cell receptor beta chains from one sample sequenced in a study of control samples from healthy donors and cancer patients. Here immunoSEQ multiplex PCR was the method, and the copy in TCRdb shows in-frame clones only, minus some. The sample yields about 12,000 clones, approximately 87% seen once. Sequencing used formalin-fixed, paraffin-embedded tissue. These receptors were obtained from a male donor with melanoma.

The chain recombines TRBV6-2 or TRBV6-3 with TRBJ2-7; 11 nucleotides agree with TRBD2. The CDR3 is made up of 19 amino acids. Germline CDR1 is MNHEY and CDR2 is SVGEGT. After removal of 0 bases from V and 6 bases from J, the junction contained 16 bases not matched to a gene. In DNA form, the CDR3 reads TGTGCCAGCAGTTACTCGAGCACCTCGGTTAGCGGGAGGGCCGCCGAGCAGTACGTC. Protein: CASSYSSTSVSGRAAEQYV.

This sequence joins TRBV14 and TRBJ2-1, with D tentatively TRBD2 (6 bases). The CDR3 extends over 11 amino acids. V was shortened by 1 base and J by 13 bases, with 8 bases between the two germline ends. Germline-derived CDR1 and CDR2 are SGHDN and FVKESK. In DNA form, the CDR3 reads TGTGCCAGCAGCCAAGGGGGGGAACAGTTCTTC. This codes for CASSQGGEQFF.

This chain links TRBV27 with TRBJ2-1, with D perhaps matching TRBD2 (6 bases). This CDR3 is 13 amino acids long. Per the germline V gene, CDR1 is MNHEY and CDR2 is SMNVEV (reference sequence). V lost 7 bases and J lost 6, with 13 bases in between. CDR3 nucleotides: TGTGCCAGCACCGGGAGTTTCTCCAATGAGCAGTTCTTC. Translated, it gives CASTGSFSNEQFF.

V and J are TRBV7-6 and TRBJ2-7; maybe TRBD1 (6 bases). The CDR3 is 12 amino acids. V was pared by 3 bases and J by 4 bases, with 7 bases between. Germline assignment: CDR1 SGHVS and CDR2 FNYEAQ. CDR3 nucleotide sequence: TGTGCCAGCAGCTTCAGGGGATACGAGCAGTACTTC. Translated: CASSFRGYEQYF.

CDR3 residues: CASSSSSIYEQYF. The CDR3 coding sequence is TGCGCCAGCAGCTCCTCTTCCATATACGAGCAGTACTTC. This chain joins TRBV5-1 and TRBJ2-7; no clear D gene. The CDR3 contains 13 residues. Looked up from germline, CDR1 is SGHRS and CDR2 is YFSETQ. Trimming removed 3 bases at V and 4 bases at J, with 11 bases between.

The CDR3 DNA sequence: TGTGCCAGCAGTGAAGCGAGTAGGGGAGGGGCCTTAGGCACTGAAGCTTTCTTT. Translation: CASSEASRGGALGTEAFF. The chain is built from TRBV6-1 and TRBJ1-1; a weak D match, TRBD1 (5 bases). V was trimmed by 0 bases and J by 4 bases, leaving 21 bases between them. CDR3 length equals 18 residues. CDR1 MNHNS and CDR2 SASEGT come from the germline V gene.

The V and J genes are TRBV30 and TRBJ2-5; 7 bases fit TRBD1. V trimming: 0 bases; J trimming: 4 bases; junction bases outside the gene matches: 8. The CDR3 extends over 15 amino acids. Germline-derived CDR1 and CDR2 are GTSNPN and SVGIG (reference sequence). CDR3 nucleotides: TGTGCCTGGAGTGTGGAACAGGGGTGGGGAGAGACCCAGTACTTC. Its translation is CAWSVEQGWGETQYF.

The chain joins TRBV11-2 to TRBJ1-2; TRBD1 matches 9 bases. The V segment lost 5 bases and the J segment 6 bases; nucleotides outside the gene matches: 4. The CDR3 has 13 residues. Germline CDR1 reads SGHAT; CDR2 reads FQNNGV. The CDR3 region is CASSKRTGDGYTF. CDR3 nucleotides: TGTGCCAGCAGCAAAAGGACAGGGGATGGCTACACCTTC.

This chain links TRBV7-3 with TRBJ2-7, with D possibly matching TRBD2 (6 bases). In germline, CDR1 is SGHTA, CDR2 FQGTGA. The V end was cut by 2 bases, the J end by 0 bases, with 8 bases between. The CDR3 extends over 14 amino acids. CDR3 loop: CASSLGGASYEQYF. CDR3 in DNA: TGTGCCAGCAGCTTAGGAGGGGCCTCCTACGAGCAGTACTTC.

The rearrangement uses TRBV7-2 and TRBJ1-2; D is unclear. Trimming pared 0 bases from V and 4 bases from J, leaving 15 bases between. The CDR3 is 16 residues long. Germline V lookup: CDR1 SGHTA, CDR2 FQGNSA. CDR3 residues: CASSLASGGNLYGYTF. The CDR3 DNA sequence: TGTGCCAGCAGCTTAGCGTCGGGCGGCAACCTCTATGGCTACACCTTC.

This clone was seen more than once but under ten times. The V and J genes are TRBV29-1 and TRBJ1-2, with D unresolved. From germline, CDR1 is SQVTM and CDR2 ANQGSEA. The V end lost 0 bases, the J end lost 8 bases, and 13 bases lay between the germline ends. The CDR3 length is 13 residues. Here the CDR3 reads CSVEDPGHQGYTF. The CDR3 region has the DNA TGCAGCGTTGAAGATCCTGGCCATCAGGGCTACACCTTC.

V gene TRBV2 combines with J gene TRBJ1-2; 8 bases align to TRBD1. Germline CDR1 reads SNHLY; CDR2 reads FYNNEI. J lost 4 bases, V lost 6 bases, and 10 bases had no gene match. The CDR3 has 15 amino acids. CDR3 DNA sequence: TGTGCCAGCAGAGCCAGGACAGGGATGGCCTATGGCTACACCTTC. Encoded protein: CASRARTGMAYGYTF.

The rearrangement links TRBV10-3 to TRBJ1-3; no clear D. CDR1 is ENHRY and CDR2 is SYGVKD in the germline V gene. CDR3 length equals 13 residues. V lost 4 bases, J lost 0 bases, and 4 bases lay in between. Here the CDR3 reads CAISGGSGNTIYF. As DNA, the CDR3 is TGTGCCATCAGTGGGGGCTCTGGAAACACCATATATTTT.

This clone was recorded once. This chain joins TRBV25-1 and TRBJ2-6; TRBD2 is a possible D gene (5 bases). The CDR3 extends over 14 amino acids. Germline V gene data show CDR1 as MGHDK and CDR2 as SYGVNS. Trimming stripped 4 bases from V and 3 bases from J, with 7 bases between. The CDR3 region has the DNA TGTGCCAGCAGTGCCCGGGGTGGGGCCAACGTCCTGACTTTC. As protein: CASSARGGANVLTF.

The chain recombines TRBV5-8 with TRBJ1-1, with 7 bases lining up with TRBD1. The germline gives CDR1 SGHTS, CDR2 YDEGEE. The CDR3 contains 16 residues. Trimming cost V 2 bases and J 0 bases; bases outside gene matches: 7. The DNA of the CDR3 is TGTGCCAGCAGCTTAAAGACAGGGACTATGAACACTGAAGCTTTCTTT. Translation: CASSLKTGTMNTEAFF.

For the CDR3, the DNA is TGTGCCACCAGAGGACAGGGTATCGTAGATGAGCAGTTCTTC. Its translation: CATRGQGIVDEQFF. The genes are TRBV24-1 and TRBJ2-1; 8 bases map to TRBD1. In germline, CDR1 is KGHDR, CDR2 SFDVKD. V shed 7 bases and J 8 bases; nucleotides not matched to a gene: 9. The CDR3 is made up of 14 amino acids.

This clone was found a few times. Germline and junction disagree at one end, which may indicate a read error. The genes are TRBV6-2 or TRBV6-3 and TRBJ2-2; D unresolved. Germline CDR1 MNHEY, CDR2 SVGEGT. This CDR3 is built from 14 residues. In DNA form, the CDR3 reads TGTGCCAGCAGTGACTCGACGGTCACCGGGGAGCTGTTTTTT. This codes for CASSDSTVTGELFF.

CDR3 DNA: TGTGCCTCTGGACACGGGGAAAAACTGTTTTTT. It specifies CASGHGEKLFF. The chain joins TRBV19 to TRBJ1-4; tentatively, D is TRBD1 (5 bases). The CDR3 sequence is 11 residues long. From germline, CDR1 is LNHDA and CDR2 SQIVND (reference sequence). Trimming took 11 bases from V and 8 from J, leaving 12 bases between them.

This chain joins TRBV7-9 and TRBJ1-5; TRBD1 matches at 7 bases. Trimming took 4 bases from V and 3 from J; bases not matched to a gene: 9. CDR1 and CDR2 (germline): SEHNR, FQNEAQ (reference sequence). The CDR3 consists of 16 residues. The CDR3 bases are TGTGCCAGCAGCTCCGGGACAGCCGAGGACAATCAGCCCCAGCATTTT. It is translated as CASSSGTAEDNQPQHF.

Regarding this clone: One end of the junction does not line up with germline, which may come from a read error. This chain uses TRBV9 with TRBJ1-1; D ambiguous. The length of the CDR3 is 14 residues. CDR1 SGDLS and CDR2 YYNGEE come from the germline V gene. CDR3 nucleotide sequence: TGTGCCAGCAGCGCACATATGGGGAACACTGAAGCTTTTTTT. It is translated as CASSAHMGNTEAFF.

V and J are TRBV29-1 and TRBJ1-1; 7 positions match TRBD1. CDR3 length: 15 residues. With V trimmed by 4 bases and J by 5 bases, 13 bases remained unmatched. Per germline, CDR1 SQVTM and CDR2 ANQGSEA. The CDR3 loop reads CSVVWTGGATTEAFF. The CDR3 coding sequence is TGCAGCGTTGTCTGGACAGGCGGGGCAACAACTGAAGCTTTCTTT.

The chain carries TRBV2 and TRBJ1-6, with D possibly TRBD1 on 6 matching bases. CDR1 and CDR2 (germline): SNHLY, FYNNEI. The CDR3 covers 15 residues. V lost 5 bases and J 5 bases, leaving 13 bases between the germline ends. CDR3 protein: CASSRQTGHNSPLHF. CDR3 DNA sequence: TGTGCCAGCAGTCGGCAGACAGGCCATAATTCACCCCTCCACTTT.

This clone occurred once. The chain employs TRBV18 and TRBJ1-5; no reliable D call. In germline, CDR1 is KGHSH, CDR2 LQKENI. This CDR3 spans 13 amino acids. Trimming cost V 0 bases and J 7 bases, with 7 bases left between them. The CDR3 loop is CASSPPVGQPQHF. CDR3 coding DNA: TGTGCCAGCTCACCACCAGTTGGGCAGCCCCAGCATTTT.

V and J are TRBV2 and TRBJ2-3; no clear D gene. Germline V gene lookup returns CDR1 SNHLY and CDR2 FYNNEI. V shed 4 bases and J shed 2 bases, with 7 bases lying between them. CDR3 size: 13 residues. The CDR3 sequence: CASSGDLTDTQYF. In nucleotides, the CDR3 is TGTGCCAGCAGTGGCGATCTCACAGATACGCAGTATTTT.

This clone was detected only a few times. This chain connects TRBV3-1 (or the pseudogene TRBV3-2) to TRBJ2-3, with 12 bases that match TRBD2. This CDR3 region has 16 residues. V lost 1 base and J lost 6; bases outside the gene matches: 5. CDR1 is LGHDT, CDR2 YNNKEL, per germline (reference sequence). CDR3 in DNA: TGTGCCAGCAGCCAAGGGGGACTAGCGGGCAAGGATACGCAGTATTTT. This codes for CASSQGGLAGKDTQYF.